The 24 T cell receptor beta chains below come from one sample, sequenced in a study of OX40 agonist ivuxolimab in advanced cancers. The assay was immunoSEQ multiplex PCR, and TCRdb's table has in-frame clones only and misses some. The table includes 80,000 or so clones, about 90% detected once. The sample consisted of CD4+ or CD8+ T cells sorted from blood, taken in a trial of the OX40 agonist ivuxolimab. Source of these receptors: an adult with an advanced solid tumor such as melanoma, head and neck, liver or kidney cancer.

The chain has TRBV11-3 and TRBJ2-3, with D hard to call. Between the trimmed V and J ends, which lost 1 base and 7 bases, there was a span of 9 bases. Germline CDR1 is SGHNT and CDR2 is YENEEA. The CDR3 spans 13 residues. The CDR3 protein is CASSLGPVNTQYF. CDR3 coding DNA: TGTGCCAGCAGCTTAGGGCCGGTAAATACGCAGTATTTT. The whole variable domain, filled in from reference TRBV11-3 and TRBJ2-3, reads EAGVVQSPRYKIIEKKQPVAFWCNPISGHNTLYWYLQNLGQGPELLIRYENEEAVDDSQLPKDRFSAERLKGVDSTLKIQPAELGDSAVYLCASSLGPVNTQYFGPGTRLTVL.

The gene calls are TRBV7-9 and TRBJ2-5, with D hard to call. Trimming took 1 base from V and 5 from J, leaving 5 bases between them. Germline CDR1 is SEHNR and CDR2 is FQNEAQ (reference sequence). This CDR3 has 12 amino acids. CDR3 sequence reads: CASSLDQETQYF. The CDR3 DNA sequence: TGTGCCAGCAGCTTAGATCAGGAGACCCAGTACTTC.

The CDR3 sequence is CASSLRGGIYGYTF. In DNA form, the CDR3 reads TGTGCCAGCAGCTTGCGTGGGGGGATTTATGGCTACACCTTC. V and J are TRBV5-4 and TRBJ1-2; a possible D gene is TRBD1 (5 bases). Germline CDR1 SGHNT, CDR2 YYREEE (reference sequence). CDR3 length equals 14 residues. The germline V and J ends were trimmed by 1 base and 5 bases, with 12 bases remaining between them.

CDR3 DNA sequence: TGTGCCAGCTCACCACCGGGACAGGGTGGATGGGAGCAGTACTTC. Translation: CASSPPGQGGWEQYF. This chain uses TRBV18 with TRBJ2-7, with 9 bases matching TRBD1. The CDR3 is 15 residues long. After removal of 0 bases from V and 7 bases from J, the junction contained 7 bases not matched to a gene. Germline-derived CDR1 and CDR2 are KGHSH and LQKENI.

The gene calls are TRBV11-3 and TRBJ1-1, with D tentatively TRBD1 (6 bases). The CDR3 is made up of 15 amino acids. Trimming removed 2 bases at V and 0 bases at J, with 10 bases between. CDR1 and CDR2 (germline): SGHNT, YENEEA. The CDR3: CASSLTGLVNTEAFF. In DNA, the CDR3 is TGTGCCAGCAGCTTAACAGGGCTGGTGAACACTGAAGCTTTCTTT.

The rearrangement uses TRBV4-2 and TRBJ2-1, with D uncertain. Germline V gene lookup returns CDR1 LGHNA and CDR2 YNFKEQ. Trimming removed 0 bases from V and 9 bases from J, with 18 bases in between. The CDR3 length is 16 residues. The CDR3 sequence: CASSQERDDGFGEQFF. The CDR3, as DNA: TGTGCCAGCAGCCAAGAGAGAGATGATGGTTTCGGTGAGCAGTTCTTC.

CDR3 sequence: CASTGFQETQYF. Here the CDR3 DNA reads TGTGCCAGCACAGGCTTCCAAGAGACCCAGTACTTC. V gene TRBV6-5 combines with J gene TRBJ2-5; D not certain. V lost 7 bases and J lost 1, with 7 bases in between. CDR1 MNHEY and CDR2 SVGAGI come from the germline V gene. CDR3 size: 12 residues.

This chain joins TRBV5-1 and TRBJ2-3, with a tentative D call TRBD1 (6 bases). V gave up 2 bases and J gave up 4 bases, with 14 bases separating them. The V gene's germline CDR1 is SGHRS and CDR2 YFSETQ. This CDR3 has 15 amino acids. The CDR3 reads CASSFQQGGADTQYF. CDR3 coding DNA: TGCGCCAGCAGCTTCCAACAGGGCGGAGCAGATACGCAGTATTTT.

This clone was seen a handful of times. The rearrangement links TRBV5-1 to TRBJ2-3, with TRBD2 matching 9 bases. V lost 0 bases and J lost 6; bases outside the gene matches: 17. Germline V gives CDR1 SGHRS, CDR2 YFSETQ. There are 19 residues in the CDR3. In nucleotides, the CDR3 is TGCGCCAGCAGCTTGGCCGGCATCACAGGGGCGGGGGGGCCCGATACGCAGTATTTT. Its translation: CASSLAGITGAGGPDTQYF.

The chain joins TRBV19 to TRBJ1-1, with a tentative D call TRBD1 (5 bases). Trimming cost V 5 bases and J 5 bases, with 15 bases left between them. Germline CDR1 is LNHDA and CDR2 is SQIVND (reference sequence). The CDR3 extends over 14 amino acids. This CDR3 reads CASSSGVSRTEAFF. DNA of the CDR3: TGTGCCAGTAGTTCGGGGGTTAGTAGGACTGAAGCTTTCTTT.

The chain joins TRBV18 to TRBJ2-5; 7 positions match TRBD1. The germline V gene has CDR1 KGHSH and CDR2 LQKENI. V dropped 4 bases and J dropped 4; count of bases not matched to a gene: 9. This CDR3 is 15 amino acids long. CDR3 in DNA: TGTGCCAGCTCACAACGGACAGGTGACGCAGAGACCCAGTACTTC. Amino acids: CASSQRTGDAETQYF.

The J gene is TRBJ1-1, the V gene TRBV28; 8 nucleotides line up with TRBD1. CDR1 MDHEN and CDR2 SYDVKM come from the germline V gene. This CDR3 region has 14 residues. The junction had 6 bases not matched to a gene; V was cut back by 5 bases and J by 4 bases. This chain's CDR3 is CASSARDRGTEAFF. The DNA for the CDR3 is TGTGCCAGCAGTGCCCGTGACAGGGGCACTGAAGCTTTCTTT.

The chain employs TRBV5-1 and TRBJ1-2; D is uncertain. From germline, CDR1 is SGHRS and CDR2 YFSETQ. Trimming stripped 0 bases from V and 8 bases from J, with 11 bases between. CDR3 length: 13 residues. CDR3 sequence reads: CASSLAVGSGYTF. The DNA for the CDR3 is TGCGCCAGCAGCTTGGCCGTGGGTAGCGGCTACACCTTC.

V usage is TRBV19 and J usage is TRBJ1-6, with D uncertain. Germline V CDR1 and CDR2: LNHDA, SQIVND (reference sequence). The CDR3 consists of 16 residues. Deletions cut 5 bases from V and 4 bases from J, with 15 bases between. The CDR3 region is CASSPGTPKYNSPLHF. CDR3 nucleotides: TGTGCCAGTAGTCCCGGTACCCCGAAGTATAATTCACCCCTCCACTTT.

The chain couples TRBV2 to TRBJ2-3; the D gene is possibly TRBD1 (6 bases). The germline V gene encodes CDR1 SNHLY and CDR2 FYNNEI. The CDR3 covers 14 residues. The V gene lost 7 bases and the J gene lost 4 bases, with 15 bases spanning the gap. CDR3 residues: CASMNRVWADTQYF. The CDR3 bases are TGTGCCAGCATGAACAGGGTTTGGGCAGATACGCAGTATTTT.

The chain has TRBV5-1 and TRBJ2-3; 7 bases are shared with TRBD2. J lost 0 bases, V lost 0 bases, and 4 bases had no gene match. The CDR3 spans 16 residues. Germline V gives CDR1 SGHRS, CDR2 YFSETQ. CDR3 nucleotides: TGCGCCAGCAGCTTGGGGCGGGGGATTAGCACAGATACGCAGTATTTT. This codes for CASSLGRGISTDTQYF.

The chain links TRBV11-3 to TRBJ2-3, with D unresolved. Germline V gene sequence: CDR1 SGHNT, CDR2 YENEEA. This CDR3 comprises 15 residues. V lost 1 base and J 0 bases, leaving 8 bases between the germline ends. CDR3 sequence (DNA): TGTGCCAGCAGCTTAGTCCTTAGCAGCACAGATACGCAGTATTTT. This translates into CASSLVLSSTDTQYF. The complete variable domain, with remaining parts taken from reference TRBV11-3 and TRBJ2-3, reads EAGVVQSPRYKIIEKKQPVAFWCNPISGHNTLYWYLQNLGQGPELLIRYENEEAVDDSQLPKDRFSAERLKGVDSTLKIQPAELGDSAVYLCASSLVLSSTDTQYFGPGTRLTVL.

The chain combines TRBV7-9 with TRBJ1-1; 7 positions agree with TRBD1. CDR3 length: 11 residues. Germline values: CDR1 SEHNR, CDR2 FQNEAQ (reference sequence). The V gene end was trimmed by 7 bases and the J gene end by 7 bases; junction bases not matched to a gene: 3. CDR3 in DNA: TGTGCCAGCAAACAGGGGCTTGAAGCTTTCTTT. Protein sequence: CASKQGLEAFF.

The rearrangement uses TRBV19 and TRBJ2-3, with TRBD1 as a possible D gene (6 bases). This CDR3 region has 13 residues. V dropped 9 bases and J dropped 1 base, with 11 bases sitting between them. The V gene's germline CDR1 is LNHDA and CDR2 SQIVND (reference sequence). CDR3: CASRDKGTDTQYF. CDR3 bases: TGTGCCAGCCGGGACAAGGGCACAGATACGCAGTATTTT.

The chain employs TRBV12-5 and TRBJ2-7; D remains unclear. CDR3 length: 14 amino acids. The V end lost 2 bases, the J end lost 2 bases, and 10 bases lay between the germline ends. The germline gives CDR1 LGHNT, CDR2 FRNRAP. Written as DNA, the CDR3 is TGTGCTAGTGGTTTGATCGGTCTACCCTACGAGCAGTACTTC. It specifies CASGLIGLPYEQYF.

The chain uses TRBV11-3 and TRBJ2-2; 8 bases match TRBD1. Germline lookup yields CDR1 SGHNT and CDR2 YENEEA. V lost 5 bases, J lost 5 bases, and 10 bases stayed unmatched. The CDR3 loop spans 16 amino acids. The CDR3 reads CASSPPGTGITGELFF. CDR3 coding DNA: TGTGCCAGCAGCCCACCCGGGACAGGAATAACCGGGGAGCTGTTTTTT.

The chain links TRBV5-6 to TRBJ1-4; no reliable D call. The germline V and J ends were trimmed by 4 bases and 0 bases, with 16 bases remaining between them. CDR3 size: 17 residues. Germline V CDR1 and CDR2: SGHDT, YYEEEE. CDR3 sequence: CASSQKRTDPTNEKLFF. The CDR3 coding sequence is TGTGCCAGCAGCCAAAAAAGGACTGACCCAACTAATGAAAAACTGTTTTTT.

This rearrangement joins TRBV18 to TRBJ1-4, with D perhaps matching TRBD1 (6 bases). Germline V CDR1 and CDR2: KGHSH, LQKENI. The length of the CDR3 is 14 residues. The V gene lost 5 bases and the J gene lost 6 bases, with 13 bases spanning the gap. The CDR3 DNA is TGTGCCAGCTCATTCTCACAGGGAGATGAAAAACTGTTTTTT. Encoded protein: CASSFSQGDEKLFF. The variable domain in full, completed from reference TRBV18 and TRBJ1-4, reads NAGVMQNPRHLVRRRGQEARLRCSPMKGHSHVYWYRQLPEEGLKFMVYLQKENIIDESGMPKERFSAEFPKEGPSILRIQQVVRGDSAAYFCASSFSQGDEKLFFGSGTQLSVL.

The chain couples TRBV5-4 to TRBJ2-2, with D perhaps matching TRBD1 (5 bases). The CDR3 contains 15 residues. Trimming pared 9 bases from V and 0 bases from J, leaving 15 bases between. The germline V gene encodes CDR1 SGHNT and CDR2 YYREEE (reference sequence). CDR3 in DNA: TGTGCCACAACCTGGGCAGGGTCGAACACCGGGGAGCTGTTTTTT. Translating it yields CATTWAGSNTGELFF.